The rows below give T cell receptor beta chains drawn from one sample of a study of blood T cells in healthy people across ages. One entry per CDR3 protein, called by TCRdb with MiXCR from the 5' RACE reads. The table lists fewer than 1,000,000 distinct CDR3 sequences, around 45% of them singletons. Input material: blood. The receptor set was obtained from a man at least 80 years old in good health. Both conserved end residues are part of each CDR3. Each record gives: J gene, D gene, clone size, V gene, CDR3 protein, CDR3 DNA. D genes are given only for firm matches. A clone size is listed for some rows: how often the clone was seen (once, few, many), or a class if it is expanded.

J gene: TRBJ2-1
D gene: NA
clone size: many
V gene: TRBV11-3
CDR3 protein: CASSITPGSNEQFF
CDR3 DNA: TGTGCCAGCAGCATAACCCCAGGGAGTAATGAGCAGTTCTTC

J gene: TRBJ2-4
D gene: TRBD2
clone size: NA
V gene: TRBV12-3/TRBV12-4
CDR3 protein: CASSLPYSGRRVNIQYF
CDR3 DNA: TGTGCCAGCAGTTTACCTTATAGCGGGAGGCGTGTAAACATTCAGTACTTC

J gene: TRBJ2-5
D gene: TRBD2
clone size: NA
V gene: TRBV24-1
CDR3 protein: CATSDKLTSGQETQYF
CDR3 DNA: TGTGCCACCAGTGACAAACTCACTAGCGGACAAGAGACCCAGTACTTC

J gene: TRBJ1-5
D gene: TRBD1
clone size: NA
V gene: TRBV27
CDR3 protein: CASSPWTGRRGNQPQHF
CDR3 DNA: TGTGCCAGCAGCCCATGGACAGGGAGACGTGGCAATCAGCCCCAGCATTTT

J gene: TRBJ2-1
D gene: NA
clone size: few
V gene: TRBV15
CDR3 protein: CATSREGYEQFF
CDR3 DNA: TGTGCCACCAGCAGAGAGGGCTATGAGCAGTTCTTC

J gene: TRBJ2-1
D gene: TRBD2
clone size: few
V gene: TRBV9
CDR3 protein: CASSVGRGYGKGETQFF
CDR3 DNA: TGTGCCAGCAGCGTGGGGCGGGGGTACGGGAAGGGAGAGACCCAGTTCTTC

J gene: TRBJ2-1
D gene: NA
clone size: NA
V gene: TRBV14
CDR3 protein: CASSPGLNNEQFF
CDR3 DNA: TGTGCCAGCAGCCCCGGACTGAACAATGAGCAGTTCTTC

J gene: TRBJ2-5
D gene: NA
clone size: few
V gene: TRBV5-1
CDR3 protein: CASSFGWAGETQYF
CDR3 DNA: TGCGCCAGCAGCTTTGGCTGGGCAGGAGAGACCCAGTACTTC

J gene: TRBJ2-7
D gene: TRBD2
clone size: few
V gene: TRBV3-1
CDR3 protein: CASSPTAGGPYEQYF
CDR3 DNA: TGTGCCAGCAGCCCCACTGCGGGAGGGCCCTACGAGCAGTACTTC

J gene: TRBJ2-7
D gene: NA
clone size: NA
V gene: TRBV7-9
CDR3 protein: CASTRGDNEQYF
CDR3 DNA: TGTGCCAGCACCAGGGGAGACAACGAGCAGTACTTC

J gene: TRBJ2-3
D gene: TRBD2
clone size: NA
V gene: TRBV4-1
CDR3 protein: CASSQDPGAGGADTQYF
CDR3 DNA: TGCGCCAGCAGCCAAGATCCAGGAGCGGGAGGGGCAGATACGCAGTATTTT

J gene: TRBJ1-2
D gene: NA
clone size: few
V gene: TRBV7-8
CDR3 protein: CASSLGGDGGYTF
CDR3 DNA: TGTGCCAGCAGCTTAGGGGGCGATGGTGGCTACACCTTC

J gene: TRBJ2-6
D gene: TRBD1
clone size: NA
V gene: TRBV6-5
CDR3 protein: CASSEGTAGANILTF
CDR3 DNA: TGTGCCAGCAGTGAGGGGACAGCTGGGGCCAACATCCTGACTTTC

J gene: TRBJ1-6
D gene: NA
clone size: few
V gene: TRBV20-1
CDR3 protein: CSAPKGRKTGSPLHF
CDR3 DNA: TGCAGTGCCCCCAAGGGACGAAAAACGGGTTCACCCCTCCACTTT

J gene: TRBJ2-1
D gene: TRBD1
clone size: many
V gene: TRBV18
CDR3 protein: CASSPRDRGKSDYNEQFF
CDR3 DNA: TGTGCCAGCTCACCACGGGACAGGGGGAAATCCGACTACAATGAGCAGTTCTTC

J gene: TRBJ2-7
D gene: NA
clone size: few
V gene: TRBV7-2
CDR3 protein: CASSLAGGWKNDYEQYF
CDR3 DNA: TGTGCCAGCAGCTTAGCAGGCGGCTGGAAGAACGACTACGAGCAGTACTTC

J gene: TRBJ2-3
D gene: NA
clone size: NA
V gene: TRBV12-3/TRBV12-4
CDR3 protein: CASSSRGYTQYF
CDR3 DNA: TGTGCCAGCAGTTCCCGAGGGTATACGCAGTATTTT

J gene: TRBJ1-3
D gene: NA
clone size: once
V gene: TRBV4-2
CDR3 protein: CASSHVGRNSGNTIYF
CDR3 DNA: TGTGCCAGCAGCCACGTCGGACGGAACTCTGGAAACACCATATATTTT

J gene: TRBJ1-6
D gene: TRBD1
clone size: few
V gene: TRBV6-5
CDR3 protein: CASSYAGGNSPLHF
CDR3 DNA: TGTGCCAGCAGTTACGCAGGGGGTAATTCACCCCTCCACTTT

J gene: TRBJ2-7
D gene: TRBD1
clone size: NA
V gene: TRBV5-1
CDR3 protein: CASSESGTGDYEQYF
CDR3 DNA: TGCGCCAGCAGCGAATCCGGGACAGGGGACTACGAGCAGTACTTC

J gene: TRBJ1-1
D gene: NA
clone size: once
V gene: TRBV11-2
CDR3 protein: CASAPPRREAFF
CDR3 DNA: TGTGCCAGCGCCCCACCCAGAAGAGAAGCTTTCTTT

J gene: TRBJ2-7
D gene: TRBD2
clone size: few
V gene: TRBV28
CDR3 protein: CASRGTSGSDEQYF
CDR3 DNA: TGTGCCAGCAGAGGGACTAGCGGGAGCGACGAGCAGTACTTC

J gene: TRBJ2-2
D gene: NA
clone size: NA
V gene: TRBV5-1
CDR3 protein: CASSSLTRRTGELFF
CDR3 DNA: TGCGCCAGCAGTTCCCTCACCCGGAGGACCGGGGAGCTGTTTTTT

J gene: TRBJ2-3
D gene: TRBD2
clone size: NA
V gene: TRBV12-3/TRBV12-4
CDR3 protein: CASRGGLAGDPDTQYF
CDR3 DNA: TGTGCCAGCAGGGGGGGACTAGCGGGAGACCCAGATACGCAGTATTTT

J gene: TRBJ2-6
D gene: TRBD1
clone size: NA
V gene: TRBV10-3
CDR3 protein: CAISGGQSTGANVLTF
CDR3 DNA: TGTGCCATCAGTGGGGGACAGTCAACTGGGGCCAACGTCCTGACTTTC

J gene: TRBJ2-1
D gene: NA
clone size: NA
V gene: TRBV7-2
CDR3 protein: CASSLVEGVRVEQFF
CDR3 DNA: TGTGCCAGCAGCTTAGTGGAGGGGGTGAGGGTTGAGCAGTTCTTC

J gene: TRBJ1-6
D gene: NA
clone size: NA
V gene: TRBV12-3/TRBV12-4
CDR3 protein: CASSGHGGNSPLHF
CDR3 DNA: TGTGCCAGCAGCGGACATGGGGGTAATTCACCCCTCCACTTT

J gene: TRBJ2-7
D gene: NA
clone size: NA
V gene: TRBV21-1
CDR3 protein: CASSTYGLAGGHLVYEQYF
CDR3 DNA: TGTGCCAGCAGTACATATGGACTAGCGGGAGGTCATCTAGTCTACGAGCAGTACTTC

J gene: TRBJ1-5
D gene: NA
clone size: NA
V gene: TRBV5-6
CDR3 protein: CASSLERGPINQPQHF
CDR3 DNA: TGTGCCAGCAGCTTGGAGCGAGGGCCGATCAATCAGCCCCAGCATTTT

J gene: TRBJ2-7
D gene: NA
clone size: NA
V gene: TRBV20-1
CDR3 protein: CSARGGGKSSEQYF
CDR3 DNA: TGCAGTGCGAGAGGGGGCGGGAAATCTAGCGAGCAGTACTTC

J gene: TRBJ1-4
D gene: NA
clone size: NA
V gene: TRBV4-2
CDR3 protein: CASSQDVGGDEKLFF
CDR3 DNA: TGTGCCAGCAGCCAAGATGTCGGAGGGGATGAAAAACTGTTTTTT

J gene: TRBJ2-2
D gene: NA
clone size: few
V gene: TRBV5-1
CDR3 protein: CASSLSTDTGELFF
CDR3 DNA: TGCGCCAGCAGCTTGAGTACAGACACCGGGGAGCTGTTTTTT

J gene: TRBJ1-3
D gene: NA
clone size: NA
V gene: TRBV28
CDR3 protein: CASSAGRVGNTIYF
CDR3 DNA: TGTGCCAGCAGCGCGGGGAGGGTTGGAAACACCATATATTTT

J gene: TRBJ1-4
D gene: NA
clone size: few
V gene: TRBV20-1
CDR3 protein: CSARPRRGMRDEKLFF
CDR3 DNA: TGCAGTGCTAGGCCCCGGCGGGGAATGAGGGATGAAAAACTGTTTTTT

J gene: TRBJ2-7
D gene: TRBD1
clone size: NA
V gene: TRBV2
CDR3 protein: CASSEAGTAEQYF
CDR3 DNA: TGTGCCAGCAGTGAAGCAGGGACAGCCGAGCAGTACTTC

J gene: TRBJ2-7
D gene: TRBD1
clone size: few
V gene: TRBV5-1
CDR3 protein: CASTAGGQGYYEQYF
CDR3 DNA: TGCGCCAGCACCGCCGGGGGACAGGGGTACTACGAGCAGTACTTC

J gene: TRBJ2-7
D gene: TRBD1
clone size: NA
V gene: TRBV20-1
CDR3 protein: CSARDAQGNYEQYF
CDR3 DNA: TGCAGTGCTAGAGATGCACAGGGGAACTACGAGCAGTACTTC

J gene: TRBJ1-2
D gene: TRBD1
clone size: NA
V gene: TRBV29-1
CDR3 protein: CSVGQGADYGYTF
CDR3 DNA: TGCAGCGTGGGACAGGGGGCGGACTATGGCTACACCTTC

J gene: TRBJ2-3
D gene: NA
clone size: once
V gene: TRBV5-4
CDR3 protein: CASRRERKHTQYF
CDR3 DNA: TGTGCCAGCAGGAGGGAAAGGAAGCATACGCAGTATTTT

J gene: TRBJ2-1
D gene: TRBD2
clone size: few
V gene: TRBV3-1
CDR3 protein: CASSPPGGAMGFF
CDR3 DNA: TGTGCCAGCAGTCCCCCGGGGGGGGCCATGGGGTTCTTC

J gene: TRBJ2-1
D gene: TRBD2
clone size: NA
V gene: TRBV3-1
CDR3 protein: CASSQVGSGKVYNEQFF
CDR3 DNA: TGTGCCAGCAGCCAAGTTGGAAGCGGGAAGGTGTACAATGAGCAGTTCTTC

J gene: TRBJ2-3
D gene: NA
clone size: NA
V gene: TRBV7-9
CDR3 protein: CASSLGAQRTSTDTQYF
CDR3 DNA: TGTGCCAGCAGCTTAGGAGCCCAGCGGACTAGCACAGATACGCAGTATTTT

J gene: TRBJ2-1
D gene: TRBD2
clone size: NA
V gene: TRBV12-3/TRBV12-4
CDR3 protein: CASSFYSGRDNEQFF
CDR3 DNA: TGTGCCAGCAGTTTCTACAGCGGGAGGGACAATGAGCAGTTCTTC

J gene: TRBJ2-5
D gene: NA
clone size: many
V gene: TRBV20-1
CDR3 protein: CSAVRREYFQETQYF
CDR3 DNA: TGCAGTGCCGTAAGACGGGAGTATTTCCAAGAGACCCAGTACTTC

J gene: TRBJ2-7
D gene: TRBD1
clone size: NA
V gene: TRBV6-6
CDR3 protein: CASSYSRQGTYEQYF
CDR3 DNA: TGTGCCAGCAGTTACTCAAGACAGGGGACCTACGAGCAGTACTTC

J gene: TRBJ2-1
D gene: NA
clone size: few
V gene: TRBV18
CDR3 protein: CASSPIPGSDNEQFF
CDR3 DNA: TGTGCCAGCTCACCTATCCCGGGATCGGACAATGAGCAGTTCTTC

J gene: TRBJ2-3
D gene: NA
clone size: once
V gene: TRBV12-3/TRBV12-4
CDR3 protein: CASSLSRGSDFTGTDTQYF
CDR3 DNA: TGTGCCAGCAGCCTTAGTAGGGGCAGCGACTTCACAGGCACAGATACGCAGTATTTT

J gene: TRBJ2-1
D gene: NA
clone size: few
V gene: TRBV6-2/TRBV6-3
CDR3 protein: CASSYARPNEQFF
CDR3 DNA: TGTGCCAGCAGTTACGCCCGACCCAATGAGCAGTTCTTC

J gene: TRBJ2-7
D gene: NA
clone size: NA
V gene: TRBV20-1
CDR3 protein: CSAKPLYGTHNEQYF
CDR3 DNA: TGCAGTGCTAAGCCTCTATACGGGACTCACAATGAGCAGTACTTC

J gene: TRBJ1-2
D gene: NA
clone size: NA
V gene: TRBV20-1
CDR3 protein: CSARPGSGSYGYTF
CDR3 DNA: TGCAGTGCTAGACCTGGTTCGGGATCATATGGCTACACCTTC

J gene: TRBJ2-3
D gene: TRBD2
clone size: NA
V gene: TRBV2
CDR3 protein: CASSVATSGERNTQYF
CDR3 DNA: TGTGCCAGCAGTGTCGCGACTAGCGGGGAGCGGAATACGCAGTATTTT